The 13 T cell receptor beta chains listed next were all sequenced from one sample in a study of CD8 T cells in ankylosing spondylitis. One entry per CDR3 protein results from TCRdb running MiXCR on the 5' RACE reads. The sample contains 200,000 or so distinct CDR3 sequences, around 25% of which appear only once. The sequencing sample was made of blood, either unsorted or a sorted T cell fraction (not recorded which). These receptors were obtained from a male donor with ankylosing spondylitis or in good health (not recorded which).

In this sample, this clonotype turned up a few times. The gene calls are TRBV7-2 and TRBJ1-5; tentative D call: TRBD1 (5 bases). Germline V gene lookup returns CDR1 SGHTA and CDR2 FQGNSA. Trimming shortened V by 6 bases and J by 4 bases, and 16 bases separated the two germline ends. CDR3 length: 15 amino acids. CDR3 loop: CASSFAFGANQPQHF. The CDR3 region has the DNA TGTGCCAGCAGTTTCGCATTTGGGGCAAATCAGCCCCAGCATTTT.

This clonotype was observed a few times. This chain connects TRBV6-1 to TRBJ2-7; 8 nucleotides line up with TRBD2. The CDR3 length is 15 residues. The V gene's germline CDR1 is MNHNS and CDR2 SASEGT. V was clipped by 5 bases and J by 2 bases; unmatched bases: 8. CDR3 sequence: CASSRSGTRAYEQYF. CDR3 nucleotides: TGTGCCAGCAGTCGATCCGGGACTAGAGCCTACGAGCAGTACTTC.

Here the CDR3 DNA reads TGCAGTGCCGAGCGGGACTACGAGCAGTACTTC. Protein sequence: CSAERDYEQYF. The chain uses TRBV20-1 and TRBJ2-7, with TRBD2 matching over 7 bases. Germline-derived CDR1 and CDR2 are DFQATT and SNEGSKA (reference sequence). With 6 bases clipped from V and 3 bases from J, the junction kept 2 bases outside the gene matches. The CDR3 sequence is 11 residues long.

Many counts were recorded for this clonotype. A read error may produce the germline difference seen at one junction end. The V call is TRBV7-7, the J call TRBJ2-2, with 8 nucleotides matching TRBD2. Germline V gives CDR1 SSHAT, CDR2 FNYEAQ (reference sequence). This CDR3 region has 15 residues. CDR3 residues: CASSPRAGDYGELFF. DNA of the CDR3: TGTGCTAGCAGCCCTAGAGCGGGAGATTACGGGGAGCTGTTTTTT.

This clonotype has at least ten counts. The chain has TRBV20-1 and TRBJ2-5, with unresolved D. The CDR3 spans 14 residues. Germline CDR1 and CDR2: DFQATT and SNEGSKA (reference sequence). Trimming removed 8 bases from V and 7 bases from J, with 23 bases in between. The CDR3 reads CSPLFRTDVGTQYF. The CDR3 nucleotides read TGCAGTCCCTTATTTAGGACGGACGTGGGGACCCAGTACTTC.

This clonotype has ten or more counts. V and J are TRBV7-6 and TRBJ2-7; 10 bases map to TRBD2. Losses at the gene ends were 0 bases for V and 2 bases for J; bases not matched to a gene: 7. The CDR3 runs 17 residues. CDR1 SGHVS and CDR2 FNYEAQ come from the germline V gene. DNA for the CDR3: TGTGCCAGCAGCTTAGCCCTAGGACTAGCGGAACCCTACGAGCAGTACTTC. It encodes CASSLALGLAEPYEQYF.

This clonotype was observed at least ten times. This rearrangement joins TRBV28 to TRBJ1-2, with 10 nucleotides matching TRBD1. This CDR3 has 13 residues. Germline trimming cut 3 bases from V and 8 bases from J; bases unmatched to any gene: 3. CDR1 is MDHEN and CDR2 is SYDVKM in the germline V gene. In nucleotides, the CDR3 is TGTGCCAGCAGTTTCGGACAGGGGGAAGGCTACACCTTC. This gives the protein CASSFGQGEGYTF.

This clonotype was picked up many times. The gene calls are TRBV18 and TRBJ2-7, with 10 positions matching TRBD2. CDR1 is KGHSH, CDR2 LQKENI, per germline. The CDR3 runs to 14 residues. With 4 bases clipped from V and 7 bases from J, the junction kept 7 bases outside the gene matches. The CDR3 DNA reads TGTGCCAGCTCACTGCTAGCGGGAGAAGGGGAGCAGTACTTC. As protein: CASSLLAGEGEQYF.

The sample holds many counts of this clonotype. CDR3 nucleotide sequence: TGCGCCAGCAGCCAATATGCACAGGGGGTCAATCAGCCCCAGCATTTT. It is translated as CASSQYAQGVNQPQHF. This chain links TRBV4-3 with TRBJ1-5; 8 bases align to TRBD1. V lost 2 bases to trimming and J lost 3 bases; unmatched junction nucleotides: 6. This CDR3 has 16 amino acids. Germline CDR1 LGHNA, CDR2 YSLEER.

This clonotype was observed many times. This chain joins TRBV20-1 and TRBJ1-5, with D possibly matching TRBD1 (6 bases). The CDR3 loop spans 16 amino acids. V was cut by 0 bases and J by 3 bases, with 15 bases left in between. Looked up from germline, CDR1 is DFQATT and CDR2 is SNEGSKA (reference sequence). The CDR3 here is CSARDARGPDNQPQHF. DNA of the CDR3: TGCAGTGCTAGAGATGCTCGGGGGCCCGACAATCAGCCCCAGCATTTT.

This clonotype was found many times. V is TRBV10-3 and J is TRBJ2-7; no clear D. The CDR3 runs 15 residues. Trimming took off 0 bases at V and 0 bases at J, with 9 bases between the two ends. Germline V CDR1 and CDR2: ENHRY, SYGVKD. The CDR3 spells CAISESSSISYEQYF. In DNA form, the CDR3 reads TGTGCCATCAGTGAGTCGAGTAGTATCTCCTACGAGCAGTACTTC.

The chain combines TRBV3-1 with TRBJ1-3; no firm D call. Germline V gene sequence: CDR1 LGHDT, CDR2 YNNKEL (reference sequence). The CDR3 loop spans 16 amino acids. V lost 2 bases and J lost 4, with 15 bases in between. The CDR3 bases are TGTGCCAGCAGCCAACTCGGGCCCAGCAGCGGAAACACCATATATTTT. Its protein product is CASSQLGPSSGNTIYF.

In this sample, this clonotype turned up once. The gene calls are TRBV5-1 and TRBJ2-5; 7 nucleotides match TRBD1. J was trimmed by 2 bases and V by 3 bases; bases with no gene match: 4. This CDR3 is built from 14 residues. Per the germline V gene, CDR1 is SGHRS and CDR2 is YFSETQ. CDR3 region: CASSSLTGQETQYF. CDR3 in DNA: TGCGCCAGCAGCTCCTTGACAGGGCAAGAGACCCAGTACTTC.